The sequence of this T cell receptor beta chain was determined in a study of early T cells in non-severe SARS-CoV-2 infection. J gave up 3 bases and V 4 bases, and 10 bases lay outside the gene matches. Germline CDR1 is SGHKS and CDR2 is YYEKEE (reference sequence). The CDR3 runs 16 residues. This clonotype was counted a few times. Each CDR3 protein gets one entry after TCRdb re-called the 5' RACE reads with MiXCR. The table records approximately 74,000 distinct CDR3 sequences, 14% of them present only once. V usage is TRBV5-5 and J usage is TRBJ1-5; the match to TRBD1 covers 7 bases. The sample consisted of whole blood. The origin of this receptor is an adult who was a healthcare worker with PCR-confirmed SARS-CoV-2 infection or an uninfected control (not recorded which). CDR3 in DNA: TGTGCCAGCAGCAACAGACAGGGCGAGGACAATCAGCCCCAGCATTTT. It is translated as CASSNRQGEDNQPQHF.